The clone carrying this TCR beta chain has a count of ten or more. What it recognizes is unknown. These data originate in a study of neurological immune-mediated disorders. Study-level findings and limits: In HTLV-1-associated myelopathy, TCR clonal expansion was greatest, whereas multiple sclerosis had the least, falling below healthy controls. Clinical and MRI features did not associate with the cluster found in multiple sclerosis patients.

With 10-nucleotide random UMIs included, cDNA was synthesized by 5'RACE. TCRdb called the 5' RACE reads again in MiXCR, with one record for every CDR3 protein. The table records around 130,000 distinct CDR3 sequences, roughly 3.2% of them present only once. Preparation of the unsorted libraries drew on 2 million PBMCs stored at -80 C. Germline V gene sequence: CDR1 DFQATT, CDR2 SNEGSKA (reference sequence). The CDR3 sequence is 13 residues long. Trimming pared 5 bases from V and 3 bases from J, leaving 13 bases between. The chain employs TRBV20-1 and TRBJ1-1; possibly TRBD1 for D (6 bases). The sequence derives from a woman aged 30 to 39 with multiple sclerosis. The sample consisted of PBMCs. Here the CDR3 reads CSAPIGGDTEAFF. CDR3 nucleotide sequence: TGCAGTGCTCCTATAGGGGGGGACACTGAAGCTTTCTTT.